These 28 T cell receptor beta chains share one sample of origin, sequenced in a study of blood T cell repertoires in COVID-19. TCRdb's copy holds only in-frame clones and misses some; the assay was immunoSEQ multiplex PCR. The data hold a few hundred thousand clones, with approximately 81% observed a single time. Sequencing was done on a sample of peripheral blood. The receptors stem from a man in his sixties with acute or convalescent COVID-19.

This chain joins TRBV5-8 and TRBJ2-7; TRBD1 is a possible D gene (5 bases). V lost 2 bases to trimming and J lost 4 bases, with 16 bases between them. The CDR3 covers 15 residues. Germline CDR1 SGHTS, CDR2 YDEGEE. CDR3 sequence reads: CASSFVQGQPYEQYF. The CDR3 nucleotides are TGTGCCAGCAGCTTTGTGCAGGGTCAACCATACGAGCAGTACTTC. Full variable domain (missing parts from reference TRBV5-8 and TRBJ2-7): EAGVTQSPTHLIKTRGQQATLRCSPISGHTSVYWYQQALGLGLQFLLWYDEGEERNRGNFPPRFSGRQFPNYSSELNVNALELEDSALYLCASSFVQGQPYEQYFGPGTRLTVT.

Concerning this clone: Relative to the germline gene, one junction end is altered; a read error may explain this. As DNA, the CDR3 is TGTGCTAGCAGCTTAGGACAGGGAGATACGCAGTATTTT. Amino acid sequence: CASSLGQGDTQYF. The V call is TRBV7-7, the J call TRBJ2-3; 8 nucleotides align to TRBD1. Germline V gene sequence: CDR1 SSHAT, CDR2 FNYEAQ (reference sequence). The CDR3 totals 13 residues. The entire variable domain, with the rest obtained from reference TRBV7-7 and TRBJ2-3, is as follows: GAGVSQSPRYKVTKRGQDVTLRCDPISSHATLYWYQQALGQGPEFLTYFNYEAQPDKSGLPSDRFSAERPEGSISTLTIQRTEQRDSAMYRCASSLGQGDTQYFGPGTRLTVL.

The chain is built from TRBV6-5 and TRBJ2-7; D is unresolved. Trimming took off 3 bases at V and 5 bases at J, with 5 bases between the two ends. Looked up from germline, CDR1 is MNHEY and CDR2 is SVGAGI. CDR3 length: 11 amino acids. Here the CDR3 DNA reads TGTGCCAGCAGTTATTTCAACGAGCAGTACTTC. This encodes CASSYFNEQYF.

The V and J genes are TRBV9 and TRBJ2-3; D is uncertain. Germline CDR1 and CDR2: SGDLS and YYNGEE. Deletions cut 6 bases from V and 7 bases from J, with 15 bases between. CDR3 length equals 13 residues. This CDR3 is CASNAVPTNTQYF. CDR3 sequence (DNA): TGTGCCAGCAACGCAGTGCCAACGAATACGCAGTATTTT.

Details on this clone: Other DNA sequences in this specimen translate into the identical CDR3. This rearrangement joins TRBV19 to TRBJ1-5; perhaps TRBD1 as D (6 bases). CDR3 length equals 14 residues. From germline, CDR1 is LNHDA and CDR2 SQIVND (reference sequence). Trimming removed 5 bases from V and 2 bases from J, with 10 bases in between. CDR3 sequence reads: CASSQQGGNQPQHF. Written as DNA, the CDR3 is TGTGCCAGTAGTCAACAGGGAGGCAATCAGCCCCAGCATTTT.

The V call is TRBV7-2, the J call TRBJ2-5; TRBD2 matches at 11 bases. This CDR3 comprises 14 residues. The V and J ends lost 5 bases and 4 bases, in that order; junction bases with no gene match: 3. Germline V gives CDR1 SGHTA, CDR2 FQGNSA. Written as DNA, the CDR3 is TGTGCCAGCAGCCAAGGACTAGCGGGAGAGACCCAGTACTTC. Amino acid sequence: CASSQGLAGETQYF.

The chain has TRBV27 and TRBJ2-1; TRBD1 matches at 8 bases. CDR1 and CDR2 from the germline V gene are MNHEY and SMNVEV (reference sequence). CDR3 length: 15 amino acids. V dropped 6 bases and J dropped 5; count of bases not matched to a gene: 9. CDR3 in amino acids: CASSFDRGIDNEQFF. The CDR3 DNA is TGTGCCAGCAGCTTCGACAGGGGTATTGACAATGAGCAGTTCTTC.

The gene calls are TRBV11-1 and TRBJ2-1; 7 nucleotides agree with TRBD2. CDR3 size: 16 residues. Losses at the gene ends were 6 bases for V and 3 bases for J; bases not matched to a gene: 11. CDR1 SGHAT and CDR2 FQDESV come from the germline V gene (reference sequence). CDR3 coding DNA: TGTGCCAGCAGGCCCGCCCGGTCTAGCGGCTACAATGAGCAGTTCTTC. Amino acid sequence: CASRPARSSGYNEQFF. Combining the CDR3 with reference TRBV11-1 and TRBJ2-1 gives the whole variable domain EAEVAQSPRYKITEKSQAVAFWCDPISGHATLYWYRQILGQGPELLVQFQDESVVDDSQLPKDRFSAERLKGVDSTLKIQPAELGDSAMYLCASRPARSSGYNEQFFGPGTRLTVL.

This chain uses TRBV10-3 with TRBJ2-5, with D possibly matching TRBD2 (5 bases). The length of the CDR3 is 13 residues. V was pared by 4 bases and J by 5 bases, with 11 bases between. Germline values: CDR1 ENHRY, CDR2 SYGVKD. CDR3 DNA: TGTGCCATCAGTGGGATGGAGCGGGAGACCCAGTACTTC. Its translation: CAISGMERETQYF.

A single count supports this clone. The V and J genes are TRBV3-1 (or the pseudogene TRBV3-2) and TRBJ1-5; possibly TRBD1 for D (6 bases). Trimming took 6 bases from V and 0 from J, leaving 15 bases between them. This CDR3 is built from 16 residues. The germline V gene encodes CDR1 LGHDT and CDR2 YNNKEL (reference sequence). The CDR3 coding sequence is TGTGCCAGCAGTCAGGGGACCCCCTATAGCAATCAGCCCCAGCATTTT. Amino acid sequence: CASSQGTPYSNQPQHF.

V and J are TRBV6-1 and TRBJ1-5; D ambiguous. Trimming took 3 bases from V and 0 from J, leaving 6 bases between them. CDR3 length: 14 residues. Germline CDR1 MNHNS, CDR2 SASEGT. CDR3 coding DNA: TGTGCCAGCAGTGATTTGCGTAGCAATCAGCCCCAGCATTTT. Translating it yields CASSDLRSNQPQHF.

Here the CDR3 reads CASSPGTGRGNTIYF. The CDR3 DNA sequence: TGTGCCAGCTCACCTGGGACAGGGAGAGGAAACACCATATATTTT. The rearrangement links TRBV18 to TRBJ1-3; 9 bases line up with TRBD1. V was clipped by 3 bases and J by 4 bases; unmatched bases: 4. Germline CDR1 is KGHSH and CDR2 is LQKENI. CDR3 length: 15 amino acids.

The genes are TRBV15 and TRBJ2-1; 13 positions match TRBD2. Trimming took 5 bases from V and 6 from J; bases not matched to a gene: 7. Germline V gene lookup returns CDR1 LNHNV and CDR2 YYDKDF (reference sequence). This CDR3 is 16 amino acids long. This CDR3 is CATSEPGTSGINEQFF. The CDR3 nucleotides are TGTGCCACCAGCGAACCCGGGACTAGCGGGATCAATGAGCAGTTCTTC.

The chain uses TRBV11-3 and TRBJ2-3; 10 bases are a match to TRBD2. Trimming took 4 bases from V and 5 from J; bases not matched to a gene: 9. Germline CDR1 SGHNT, CDR2 YENEEA. CDR3 length: 16 residues. CDR3 in amino acids: CASSSQAGGPGDTQYF. The CDR3 bases are TGTGCCAGCAGCTCCCAAGCGGGAGGGCCGGGAGATACGCAGTATTTT.

V gene TRBV10-3 combines with J gene TRBJ1-2; 8 nucleotides line up with TRBD1. Germline CDR1 ENHRY, CDR2 SYGVKD. The CDR3 runs to 11 residues. V was pared by 10 bases and J by 5 bases, with 3 bases of the junction left unmatched. For the CDR3, the DNA is TGTGCCAGTGGACAGGGTTATGGCTACACCTTC. It translates to CASGQGYGYTF.

The rearrangement uses TRBV28 and TRBJ1-2, with D perhaps matching TRBD1 (5 bases). Looked up from germline, CDR1 is MDHEN and CDR2 is SYDVKM. This CDR3 has 15 amino acids. Deletions cut 7 bases from V and 3 bases from J, with 18 bases between. This CDR3 reads CASTPLGEDDYGYTF. CDR3 sequence (DNA): TGTGCCAGCACCCCCCTAGGGGAGGACGACTATGGCTACACCTTC.

The rearrangement joins TRBV19 to TRBJ1-5; D might be TRBD1 (5 bases). Germline CDR1 and CDR2: LNHDA and SQIVND (reference sequence). There are 15 residues in the CDR3. Trimming removed 6 bases from V and 0 bases from J, with 12 bases in between. CDR3 in amino acids: CASSRGGSSNQPQHF. The DNA for the CDR3 is TGTGCCAGTAGCCGGGGCGGGAGTAGCAATCAGCCCCAGCATTTT.

The chain employs TRBV5-6 and TRBJ2-3, with D possibly being TRBD1 (6 bases). Trimming left V 0 bases short and J 2 bases short, with 10 bases between. CDR3 length: 15 amino acids. Germline loops: CDR1 SGHDT, CDR2 YYEEEE. CDR3 DNA: TGTGCCAGCAGCTTGGACGGGACACCCACAGATACGCAGTATTTT. Amino acid sequence: CASSLDGTPTDTQYF. Together with reference TRBV5-6 and TRBJ2-3, the CDR3 gives the full variable domain: DAGVTQSPTHLIKTRGQQVTLRCSPKSGHDTVSWYQQALGQGPQFIFQYYEEEERQRGNFPDRFSGHQFPNYSSELNVNALLLGDSALYLCASSLDGTPTDTQYFGPGTRLTVL.

The chain has TRBV19 and TRBJ1-5; 8 bases fit TRBD1. CDR1 and CDR2 (germline): LNHDA, SQIVND (reference sequence). Trimming at V came to 4 bases and at J to 2 bases, leaving 7 bases not matched to a gene. CDR3 size: 16 residues. The CDR3, as DNA: TGTGCCAGTAGTACCTCAGGGGGCGCAGGCAATCAGCCCCAGCATTTT. As protein: CASSTSGGAGNQPQHF.

The chain has TRBV6-5 and TRBJ1-1; TRBD1 agrees at 8 bases. Germline V gives CDR1 MNHEY, CDR2 SVGAGI. CDR3 size: 15 residues. After removal of 8 bases from V and 0 bases from J, the junction contained 8 bases not matched to a gene. CDR3 sequence (DNA): TGTGCCAGCGCGACAGGGGACGCGATGAACACTGAAGCTTTCTTT. Its translation is CASATGDAMNTEAFF.

This chain uses TRBV29-1 with TRBJ1-3; D is uncertain. V dropped 3 bases and J dropped 4 bases, with 13 bases sitting between them. The CDR3 has 14 amino acids. The germline V gene has CDR1 SQVTM and CDR2 ANQGSEA. CDR3 sequence (DNA): TGCAGCGTTGACTTCGGAGCAGCCGGAAACACCATATATTTT. Encoded protein: CSVDFGAAGNTIYF.

This clone was counted only a few times. The chain couples TRBV15 to TRBJ2-1, with 8 bases aligning to TRBD1. The ends lost 1 base at V and 10 bases at J; junction bases unmatched: 9. The CDR3 length is 15 residues. CDR1 LNHNV and CDR2 YYDKDF come from the germline V gene (reference sequence). The CDR3 nucleotides read TGTGCCACCAGCAGAGCCTACCGGGACAGGTTCGAGCAGTTCTTC. Protein sequence: CATSRAYRDRFEQFF.

The DNA of the CDR3 is TGTGCCAGCAGCTTGACAGCGAACACTGAAGCTTTCTTT. Translating it yields CASSLTANTEAFF. The chain links TRBV7-2 to TRBJ1-1; weak D call: TRBD1 (5 bases). CDR3 length: 13 residues. V dropped 3 bases and J dropped 1 base, with 6 bases sitting between them. Germline V gene data show CDR1 as SGHTA and CDR2 as FQGNSA.

The rearrangement joins TRBV7-8 to TRBJ2-2; a possible D gene is TRBD2 (5 bases). The CDR3 runs to 14 residues. The germline V gene encodes CDR1 SGHVS and CDR2 FQNEAQ. V was trimmed by 2 bases and J by 4 bases, leaving 8 bases between them. The DNA of the CDR3 is TGTGCCAGCAGCTTACTGGGGAGCACCGGGGAGCTGTTTTTT. Translated, it gives CASSLLGSTGELFF. Complete variable domain (other parts from reference TRBV7-8 and TRBJ2-2): GAGVSQSPRYKVAKRGQDVALRCDPISGHVSLFWYQQALGQGPEFLTYFQNEAQLDKSGLPSDRFFAERPEGSVSTLKIQRTQQEDSAVYLCASSLLGSTGELFFGEGSRLTVL.

The chain employs TRBV10-3 and TRBJ1-1; 8 bases are a match to TRBD1. The germline V gene encodes CDR1 ENHRY and CDR2 SYGVKD. The CDR3 length is 15 residues. Trimming cost V 3 bases and J 5 bases; bases outside gene matches: 8. The CDR3 here is CAISDLRQGRTEAFF. The DNA of the CDR3 is TGTGCCATCAGTGATCTGAGACAGGGGAGGACTGAAGCTTTCTTT.

The chain recombines TRBV25-1 with TRBJ2-1; weak D call: TRBD2 (6 bases). Per the germline V gene, CDR1 is MGHDK and CDR2 is SYGVNS. Trimming pared 4 bases from V and 6 bases from J, leaving 13 bases between. CDR3 length: 14 amino acids. The CDR3, as DNA: TGTGCCAGCAGTGGATCGCGGGGTCCCAATGAGCAGTTCTTC. Translation gives CASSGSRGPNEQFF. Full variable domain (rest looked up from reference TRBV25-1 and TRBJ2-1): EADIYQTPRYLVIGTGKKITLECSQTMGHDKMYWYQQDPGMELHLIHYSYGVNSTEKGDLSSESTVSRIRTEHFPLTLESARPSHTSQYLCASSGSRGPNEQFFGPGTRLTVL.

The chain employs TRBV5-1 and TRBJ2-7; 8 positions match TRBD1. The J segment lost 7 bases and the V segment lost 0 bases, leaving 9 bases of the junction unmatched. Germline CDR1 SGHRS, CDR2 YFSETQ. CDR3 length: 15 residues. For the CDR3, the DNA is TGCGCCAGCAGCTTGGAGGGGCAGGGGGCGCGAGAGCAGTACTTC. It encodes CASSLEGQGAREQYF.

This chain uses TRBV10-2 with TRBJ2-6; TRBD2 might be the D (6 bases). The CDR3 consists of 18 residues. Germline V gives CDR1 WSHSY, CDR2 SAAADI. Trimming cost V 7 bases and J 15 bases, with 34 bases left between them. CDR3 in amino acids: CASTGGPARSLVSRSLTF. The CDR3 coding sequence is TGCGCCAGCACCGGAGGGCCAGCCCGATCGTTAGTCTCCCGATCCCTGACTTTC.